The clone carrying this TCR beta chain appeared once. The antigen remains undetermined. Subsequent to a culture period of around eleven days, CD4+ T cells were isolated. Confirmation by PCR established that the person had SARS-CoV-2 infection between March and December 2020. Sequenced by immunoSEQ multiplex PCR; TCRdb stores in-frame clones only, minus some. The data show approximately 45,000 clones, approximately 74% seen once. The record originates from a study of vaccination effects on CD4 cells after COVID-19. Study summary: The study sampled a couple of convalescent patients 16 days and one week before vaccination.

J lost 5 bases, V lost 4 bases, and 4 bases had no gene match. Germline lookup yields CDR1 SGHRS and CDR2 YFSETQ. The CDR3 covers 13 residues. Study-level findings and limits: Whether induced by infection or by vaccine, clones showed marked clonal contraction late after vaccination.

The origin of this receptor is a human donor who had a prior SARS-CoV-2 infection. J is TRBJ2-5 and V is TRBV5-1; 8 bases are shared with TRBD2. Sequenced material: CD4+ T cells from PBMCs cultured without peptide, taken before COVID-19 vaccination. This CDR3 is CASSTTSAETQYF. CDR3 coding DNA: TGCGCCAGCAGCACGACTAGCGCCGAGACCCAGTACTTC.